The 25 T cell receptor beta chains below come from one sample, sequenced in a study of human T cells and chemical hapten exposure. TCRdb fed the RACE reads into MiXCR, producing one record per CDR3 protein. The sample has about 81,000 distinct CDR3 sequences; 9.5% to 13% are singletons. Time point denoted: patch test 2, 6 weeks after DPC sensitization. Stated treatment: therapeutic diphenylcyclopropenone sensitization with weekly scalp DPC. Here the sequenced sample was whole blood, taken in connection with sensitization to the hapten diphenylcyclopropenone (DPC). The origin of the receptors is a woman between 25 and 40 years old with alopecia areata. Some clones in this sample may be carry-over from other donors' samples.

This chain connects TRBV27 to TRBJ1-3; D possibly corresponds to TRBD1 (5 bases). The V end was cut by 2 bases, the J end by 1 base, with 6 bases between. The germline CDR1 and CDR2 sequences are MNHEY and SMNVEV (reference sequence). This CDR3 spans 14 amino acids. Here the CDR3 DNA reads TGTGCCAGCAGTTTACGACAGTCTGGAAACACCATATATTTT. This encodes CASSLRQSGNTIYF.

The rearrangement links TRBV4-2 to TRBJ2-1; 7 bases align to TRBD2. CDR1 is LGHNA and CDR2 is YNFKEQ in the germline V gene. J was trimmed by 5 bases and V by 0 bases; bases with no gene match: 13. This CDR3 comprises 18 residues. CDR3 residues: CASSQDPRLAVINNEQFF. CDR3 coding DNA: TGTGCCAGCAGCCAAGATCCCAGGCTAGCGGTAATAAACAATGAGCAGTTCTTC.

This clonotype was observed a few times. V gene TRBV28 combines with J gene TRBJ1-6; 7 bases fit TRBD1. With 4 bases clipped from V and 10 bases from J, the junction kept 7 bases outside the gene matches. Germline V CDR1 and CDR2: MDHEN, SYDVKM. The CDR3 is 14 amino acids. CDR3 nucleotide sequence: TGTGCCAGCAGTTCGACAGGGTTGTACTCACCCCTCCACTTT. The encoded protein is CASSSTGLYSPLHF.

The rearrangement uses TRBV7-2 and TRBJ1-4; D unresolved. V was shortened by 1 base and J by 0 bases, with 12 bases between the two germline ends. The germline CDR1 and CDR2 sequences are SGHTA and FQGNSA. The CDR3 covers 17 residues. Written as DNA, the CDR3 is TGTGCCAGCAGCTTAGAGCCGTTACTTGCAACTAATGAAAAACTGTTTTTT. This translates into CASSLEPLLATNEKLFF.

This clonotype was seen ten or more times. This rearrangement joins TRBV2 to TRBJ2-5; 10 nucleotides align to TRBD2. The CDR3 is 16 amino acids. Germline V CDR1 and CDR2: SNHLY, FYNNEI. V trimming: 8 bases; J trimming: 5 bases; junction bases outside the gene matches: 14. DNA of the CDR3: TGTGCCAGCCGTCGGGCTAGCGGGGGCCATGAGGAGACCCAGTACTTC. Encoded protein: CASRRASGGHEETQYF.

The sample holds many counts of this clonotype. The J gene is TRBJ2-5, the V gene TRBV27; D remains unclear. This CDR3 spans 13 amino acids. V lost 4 bases to trimming and J lost 4 bases, with 10 bases between them. Germline CDR1 is MNHEY and CDR2 is SMNVEV (reference sequence). CDR3 bases: TGTGCCAGCAGTTATCGGCGAGGAGAGACCCAGTACTTC. Residues: CASSYRRGETQYF.

This clonotype has more than one count but fewer than ten. This chain joins TRBV28 and TRBJ2-3; D not certain. The length of the CDR3 is 13 residues. CDR1 and CDR2 from the germline V gene are MDHEN and SYDVKM. The V end was cut by 3 bases, the J end by 6 bases, with 10 bases between. The CDR3 loop reads CASSFPSPDTQYF. The DNA of the CDR3 is TGTGCCAGCAGTTTCCCGTCTCCGGATACGCAGTATTTT.

CDR3: CSARDLSASGNTIYF. CDR3 DNA: TGCAGTGCTAGAGATCTCTCGGCGAGCGGAAACACCATATATTTT. This chain uses TRBV20-1 with TRBJ1-3; D is uncertain. Germline V gives CDR1 DFQATT, CDR2 SNEGSKA (reference sequence). The CDR3 covers 15 residues. Between the trimmed V and J ends, which lost 0 bases and 4 bases, there was a span of 13 bases.

This clonotype was detected many times. The rearrangement joins TRBV6-6 to TRBJ2-7, with D uncertain. Per the germline V gene, CDR1 is MNHNY and CDR2 is SVGAGI (reference sequence). The length of the CDR3 is 12 residues. The germline V and J ends were trimmed by 6 bases and 7 bases, with 13 bases remaining between them. CDR3 in DNA: TGTGCCAGCAGCCCCTACCTGGGGGAGCAGTACTTC. Encoded protein: CASSPYLGEQYF.

This clonotype was picked up a small number of times. CDR3 sequence (DNA): TGTGCCAGCAGCCAATTCAGGAACACTGAAGCTTTCTTT. This sequence encodes CASSQFRNTEAFF. The gene calls are TRBV16 and TRBJ1-1; no firm D call. V shed 1 base and J shed 1 base, with 4 bases lying between them. Germline V gene data show CDR1 as KGHSY and CDR2 as FQNENV. The CDR3 contains 13 residues.

This clonotype was recorded at least ten times. The V and J genes are TRBV29-1 and TRBJ1-5; D is ambiguous. The CDR3 runs to 13 residues. Germline loops: CDR1 SQVTM, CDR2 ANQGSEA. Deletions cut 5 bases from V and 5 bases from J, with 13 bases between. CDR3 sequence (DNA): TGCAGCGTTCTGATATCTCAGGATCAGCCCCAGCATTTT. Its protein is CSVLISQDQPQHF.

This sequence joins TRBV28 and TRBJ2-7, with D tentatively TRBD2 (5 bases). The CDR3 runs to 13 residues. Trimming removed 3 bases from V and 6 bases from J, with 12 bases in between. In germline, CDR1 is MDHEN, CDR2 SYDVKM. The CDR3 nucleotides read TGTGCCAGCAGTTTCACAGATCGGGGCGAGCAGTACTTC. Amino acids: CASSFTDRGEQYF. Full variable domain (missing parts from reference TRBV28 and TRBJ2-7): DVKVTQSSRYLVKRTGEKVFLECVQDMDHENMFWYRQDPGLGLRLIYFSYDVKMKEKGDIPEGYSVSREKKERFSLILESASTNQTSMYLCASSFTDRGEQYFGPGTRLTVT.

This clonotype has at least ten counts. The chain couples TRBV27 to TRBJ1-2; D gene ambiguous. This CDR3 contains 14 residues. Germline CDR1 is MNHEY and CDR2 is SMNVEV (reference sequence). V lost 0 bases, J lost 5 bases, and 10 bases lay in between. The CDR3 protein is CASSLSARSYGYTF. The CDR3 coding sequence is TGTGCCAGCAGTTTATCGGCTCGGTCATATGGCTACACCTTC.

This clonotype occurred many times. This chain connects TRBV3-1 to TRBJ2-1; D is possibly TRBD1 (7 bases). The germline V and J ends were trimmed by 1 base and 15 bases, with 22 bases remaining between them. CDR3 length equals 15 residues. The V gene's germline CDR1 is LGHDT and CDR2 YNNKEL (reference sequence). This CDR3 reads CASSQAPGGLTILFF. The CDR3 region has the DNA TGTGCCAGCAGCCAAGCCCCAGGGGGGCTTACAATTCTGTTCTTC.

This clonotype was observed many times. The rearrangement joins TRBV7-3 to TRBJ1-1, with D perhaps matching TRBD1 (5 bases). This CDR3 is 13 amino acids long. The germline V gene has CDR1 SGHTA and CDR2 FQGTGA. V was trimmed by 4 bases and J by 5 bases, leaving 11 bases between them. The DNA for the CDR3 is TGTGCCAGCAGCTCGGCCTGGGGGACTGAAGCTTTCTTT. It codes for CASSSAWGTEAFF.

The CDR3 DNA is TGTGCCATCAGAGGACTAGCGGAAAGTAATGAGCAGTTCTTC. Its translation: CAIRGLAESNEQFF. The J gene is TRBJ2-1, the V gene TRBV10-3; 10 nucleotides match TRBD2. V lost 6 bases and J lost 7; bases outside the gene matches: 6. CDR3 length: 14 amino acids. The germline CDR1 and CDR2 sequences are ENHRY and SYGVKD.

This chain links TRBV4-3 with TRBJ1-1; 8 bases map to TRBD1. Trimming at V came to 4 bases and at J to 5 bases, leaving 6 bases not matched to a gene. The CDR3 runs to 14 residues. CDR1 LGHNA and CDR2 YSLEER come from the germline V gene. The CDR3 DNA follows: TGCGCCAGCAGCCCAGGGACAGGTCGGACTGAAGCTTTCTTT. As protein: CASSPGTGRTEAFF.

This clonotype came up many times. V is TRBV30 and J is TRBJ1-3, with D unresolved. V lost 4 bases and J 0 bases, leaving 16 bases between the germline ends. This CDR3 is built from 16 residues. Germline CDR1 GTSNPN, CDR2 SVGIG (reference sequence). This CDR3 is CAWIIRISFSGNTIYF. CDR3 coding DNA: TGTGCCTGGATCATACGGATCAGCTTCTCTGGAAACACCATATATTTT.

This clonotype has only one observation. A much larger clone sits a single nucleotide away, making a read error possible. This sequence joins TRBV29-1 and TRBJ2-3; perhaps TRBD2 as D (8 bases). In germline, CDR1 is SQVTM, CDR2 ANQGSEA. This CDR3 region has 14 residues. The CDR3 spells CSAGAGEGADAQYF. The CDR3 nucleotides read TGCAGCGCCGGAGCGGGAGAGGGGGCAGATGCGCAGTATTTT.

This clonotype was found many times. This chain connects TRBV7-2 to TRBJ2-7; weak D call: TRBD1 (6 bases). CDR1 is SGHTA and CDR2 is FQGNSA in the germline V gene. V was shortened by 5 bases and J by 3 bases, with 14 bases between the two germline ends. The CDR3 sequence is 14 residues long. CDR3 amino acids: CASSQRDTHYEQYF. The CDR3 nucleotides read TGTGCCAGCAGCCAACGGGACACCCACTACGAGCAGTACTTC.

This chain uses TRBV6-6 with TRBJ2-3; tentatively, D is TRBD2 (6 bases). CDR1 and CDR2 (germline): MNHNY, SVGAGI (reference sequence). This CDR3 is built from 16 residues. Trimming cost V 5 bases and J 10 bases, with 25 bases left between them. As DNA, the CDR3 is TGTGCCAGCAGTCAAACGAGGGGAAAGGAGGGACCCCCGCAGTATTTT. It translates to CASSQTRGKEGPPQYF.

In its sample, this clonotype was seen many times. The chain combines TRBV20-1 with TRBJ2-3; 11 positions agree with TRBD2. Trimming removed 7 bases from V and 5 bases from J; junction bases left unmatched: 5. Germline CDR1 DFQATT, CDR2 SNEGSKA (reference sequence). The CDR3 has 13 amino acids. The DNA of the CDR3 is TGCAGTGTTACTAGCGGGGGAGGAGATACGCAGTATTTT. Translating gives CSVTSGGGDTQYF.

In regard to this clonotype: A junction boundary mismatches the germline segment, possibly from a read error. The CDR3 DNA reads TGTGTCAGCAGTGAAGCTAGACAGGGATACTCCGGGGAGCTGTTTTTT. This translates into CVSSEARQGYSGELFF. This sequence joins TRBV2 and TRBJ2-2; 7 bases fit TRBD1. The CDR3 is 16 amino acids. CDR1 is SNHLY and CDR2 is FYNNEI in the germline V gene.

This clonotype was counted at least ten times. The chain has TRBV29-1 and TRBJ2-1; perhaps TRBD2 as D (6 bases). V lost 6 bases, J lost 3 bases, and 12 bases lay in between. This CDR3 comprises 13 residues. Germline V gives CDR1 SQVTM, CDR2 ANQGSEA. The CDR3 DNA is TGCAGCGTCCGCCGGGGGAGCTACAATGAGCAGTTCTTC. Residues: CSVRRGSYNEQFF.

This sequence joins TRBV7-2 and TRBJ2-7; 7 nucleotides align to TRBD2. Germline CDR1 SGHTA, CDR2 FQGNSA. This CDR3 spans 15 amino acids. Unmatched junction bases numbered 5, after V lost 1 base and J lost 2 bases. CDR3 DNA sequence: TGTGCCAGCAGCTTAGGAAGCGGGAATGCCTACGAGCAGTACTTC. Protein product: CASSLGSGNAYEQYF.